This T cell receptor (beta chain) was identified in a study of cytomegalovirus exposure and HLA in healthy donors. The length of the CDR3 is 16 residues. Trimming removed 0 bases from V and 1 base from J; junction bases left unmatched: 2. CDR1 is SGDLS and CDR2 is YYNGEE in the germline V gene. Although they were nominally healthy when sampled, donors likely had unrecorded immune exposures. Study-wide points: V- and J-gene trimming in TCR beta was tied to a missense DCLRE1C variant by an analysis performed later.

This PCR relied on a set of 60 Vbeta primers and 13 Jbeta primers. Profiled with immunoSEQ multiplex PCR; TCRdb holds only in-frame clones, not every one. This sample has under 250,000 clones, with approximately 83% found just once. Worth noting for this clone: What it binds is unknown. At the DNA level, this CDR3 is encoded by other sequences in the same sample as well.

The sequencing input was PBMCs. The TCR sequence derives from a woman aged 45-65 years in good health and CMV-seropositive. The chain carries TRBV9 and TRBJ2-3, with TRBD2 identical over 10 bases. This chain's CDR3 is CASSVGLAGGTDTQYF. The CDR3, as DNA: TGTGCCAGCAGCGTAGGGCTAGCGGGGGGCACAGATACGCAGTATTTT.